The T cell receptor beta chain described here comes from a study of blood T cell repertoires in COVID-19. Study overall: Sample material is recorded as cDNA or gDNA derived from T cells, B-cell-depleted T cells, or PBMCs.

The V gene end was trimmed by 5 bases and the J gene end by 9 bases; junction bases not matched to a gene: 10. CDR3 size: 15 residues. CDR1 and CDR2 from the germline V gene are MNHEY and SMNVEV (reference sequence). Participants' own reports of clinical history determined their cohort assignment. Per the original data handling: For nucleated cells, counts were estimated from reference gene primer amplification. TCRdb keeps only in-frame clones here, not all; method: immunoSEQ multiplex PCR. Clone size and the V and J calls come from that table; the DNA yielded D and trimming. Of 250,000 to 400,000 clones listed, about nine tenths are singletons.

The receptor was derived from a man aged 55 to 70 who had recovered from COVID-19. The material sequenced was PBMCs or T cells enriched from blood (not recorded which). This chain uses TRBV27 with TRBJ1-6; TRBD1 agrees at 7 bases. DNA for the CDR3: TGTGCCAGCAGTGCCCAGACAGGGTCTTTTTCACCCCTCCACTTT. Translating gives CASSAQTGSFSPLHF.